The clone carrying this T cell receptor beta chain was observed many times. Its antigen remains unidentified. The data stem from a study of Graves' ophthalmopathy and Graves' hyperthyroidism. Study findings and constraints: Ophthalmopathy progression was predicted by the model at less than 71% sensitivity and less than 75% specificity. The authors also found most expanded thyroid clonotypes above 0.001 frequency in blood.

Amplification of TCR beta CDR3 regions used RNA transcripts. HTBI primers primed a first-round RT-PCR, and a second-round multiplex PCR followed. TCRdb itself ran the multiplex PCR reads through MiXCR, one entry per CDR3 protein. Of a few hundred thousand distinct CDR3 sequences detected, roughly 14% appear once; the ten largest clones hold about 7.3%. The ends lost 6 bases at V and 5 bases at J; junction bases unmatched: 9. The CDR3 is made up of 15 amino acids. Physicians reached a diagnosis by relying on clinical symptoms, serum thyroxine, TRAb, thyroid ultrasound and orbital computed tomography. This chain links TRBV12-3 or TRBV12-4 with TRBJ1-4; 7 bases match TRBD1. The clonotype originates from a woman aged 18 to 35 with stable Graves' hyperthyroidism. Sequences were obtained from peripheral blood. CDR3 loop: CASSRDRAPNEKLFF. DNA for the CDR3: TGTGCCAGCAGCCGTGACAGGGCACCAAATGAAAAACTGTTTTTT.